The T cell receptor beta chain described here comes from a study of low-dose radiotherapy and immunotherapy resistance in tumors. Looking at the study overall: Ipilimumab 1 mg/kg every six weeks, together with nivolumab 240 mg every two weeks, was given intravenously to patients. Patients were on oral aspirin 300 mg taken daily for four cycles from cycle 1 day 1.

Germline V lookup: CDR1 SGHTA, CDR2 FQGNSA. This CDR3 is built from 16 residues. V was cut by 4 bases and J by 5 bases, with 20 bases left in between. First-strand cDNA relied on TRAV- and TRBV-specific primers spanning alpha and beta chains. The authors amplified TCRs for about 20 PCR cycles with a constant-region primer and a V-primer adapter. A single record per CDR3 protein comes from TCRdb applying MiXCR to the reads. In the table there are tens of thousands of distinct CDR3 sequences, 20% to 30% of which are singletons. Regarding time point: after trial treatment. As for treatment: LDRT plus nivolumab, ipilimumab, low-dose cyclophosphamide and aspirin (RACIN trial). The donors, trial participants, received nivolumab, ipilimumab, aspirin, low-dose cyclophosphamide and low-dose radiotherapy. As a condition of eligibility, patients had advanced solid tumors lacking tumor-infiltrating lymphocytes.

Sequences were derived from PBMCs, sampled after low-dose radiotherapy plus immunotherapy. The receptor's source is a male donor with prostate cancer. The rearrangement uses TRBV7-2 and TRBJ2-5, with TRBD2 as a possible D gene (6 bases). This CDR3 is CASSWVGGGSGETQYF. In DNA, the CDR3 is TGTGCCAGCAGCTGGGTGGGGGGAGGCTCCGGGGAGACCCAGTACTTC. The variable domain in full, completed from reference TRBV7-2 and TRBJ2-5, reads GAGVSQSPSNKVTEKGKDVELRCDPISGHTALYWYRQSLGQGLEFLIYFQGNSAPDKSGLPSDRFSAERTGGSVSTLTIQRTQQEDSAVYLCASSWVGGGSGETQYFGPGTRLLVL.